A selection of T cell receptor beta chains follows, all from one sample in a study of blood T cells in healthy people across ages. TCRdb reprocessed the 5' RACE reads with MiXCR, giving one entry per CDR3 protein. The profile covers some 920,000 distinct CDR3 sequences, with roughly 50% appearing a single time and about a fifth taken by the ten largest. Sequencing was carried out using blood. These receptors came from a woman aged 60-70 years in good health. CDR3s include the opening cysteine and the closing phenylalanine or tryptophan. Not every row has a clone size; where given, it reads once, few, many or a size class.

J: TRBJ2-1; V: TRBV27; size: few; CDR3: CASSSTGDNEQFF
J: TRBJ2-1; V: TRBV18; size: few; CDR3: CASSLQGAEQFF
J: .; V: TRBV20-1; size: .; CDR3: CSARGNINKGYEQYF
J: .; V: TRBV19; size: .; CDR3: CASAFSVGSYEQYF
J: TRBJ2-7; V: TRBV7-2; size: .; CDR3: CASSNFAGAGYEQYF
J: TRBJ2-2; V: TRBV27; size: .; CDR3: CASSLSRDRGTGELFF
J: TRBJ2-7; V: TRBV12-3/TRBV12-4; size: few; CDR3: CASSSGGQNSYEQYF
J: TRBJ1-1; V: TRBV20-1; size: .; CDR3: CSARGEGEAFF
J: TRBJ2-7; V: TRBV20-1; size: .; CDR3: CSGVGSYEQYF
J: TRBJ2-5; V: TRBV24-1; size: .; CDR3: CATSDTQVRETQYF
J: TRBJ2-7; V: TRBV6-5; size: .; CDR3: CASSPPLTRDYVYEQYF
J: TRBJ1-1; V: TRBV7-2; size: .; CDR3: CASSETPNTEAFF
J: TRBJ1-1; V: TRBV29-1; size: .; CDR3: CSVEDLGTGAFF
J: TRBJ2-7; V: TRBV7-6; size: .; CDR3: CASSSLPDISSYEQYF
J: TRBJ2-3; V: TRBV20-1; size: once; CDR3: CSASLSLLEAQYF
J: TRBJ1-2; V: TRBV20-1; size: .; CDR3: CSARMNRDYGYTF
J: TRBJ2-1; V: TRBV7-2; size: many; CDR3: CASSQQGFDEQFF
J: .; V: TRBV3-1; size: .; CDR3: CATHGLAGDEQYF
J: TRBJ2-5; V: TRBV7-2; size: .; CDR3: CASSLAATPTLETQYF
J: TRBJ2-5; V: TRBV5-1; size: .; CDR3: CASSLAEAVLSLTQANEQYF
J: TRBJ2-5; V: TRBV5-5; size: .; CDR3: CASSLTSGIQETQYF
J: TRBJ1-1; V: TRBV6-5; size: .; CDR3: CASRRTAFMNTEAFF
J: TRBJ2-5; V: TRBV6-1; size: once; CDR3: CASSSIGEVRETQYF
J: TRBJ2-3; V: TRBV7-2; size: few; CDR3: CASSLQPSDTQYF
J: TRBJ1-2; V: TRBV6-1; size: .; CDR3: CASSEAQAGYGYTF
J: TRBJ2-1; V: TRBV9; size: .; CDR3: CASNLAGEQFF
J: TRBJ2-3; V: TRBV20-1; size: .; CDR3: CSARDLAVEGTDTQYF
J: TRBJ2-7; V: TRBV7-2; size: .; CDR3: CASKSSGSAYEQYF
J: TRBJ2-3; V: TRBV12-3/TRBV12-4; size: few; CDR3: CASRTGGADTQYF
J: TRBJ2-7; V: TRBV7-2; size: .; CDR3: CASRLGLAEPYEQYF
J: TRBJ2-1; V: TRBV4-2; size: .; CDR3: CASSQPLAGEGNNEQFF
J: .; V: TRBV15; size: .; CDR3: CATSRDLGQGYNEQYF
J: TRBJ2-3; V: TRBV12-3/TRBV12-4; size: .; CDR3: CASSLHVDTQYF
J: TRBJ2-4; V: TRBV29-1; size: many; CDR3: CSVRGQGSNIQYF
J: TRBJ2-3; V: TRBV15; size: .; CDR3: CATSRTSGTDTQYF